Below, 29 T cell receptor beta chains from the same sample are listed, as sequenced in a study of blood T cell repertoires in COVID-19. Here immunoSEQ multiplex PCR was the method, and the copy in TCRdb shows in-frame clones only, minus some. The data hold 110,000 or so clones, with about 83% observed a single time. The specimen was peripheral blood. These receptors all stem from a woman aged 45-60 years with acute or convalescent COVID-19.

This clone has just one count. The rearrangement joins TRBV6-1 to TRBJ2-3; D remains unclear. V was shortened by 2 bases and J by 2 bases, with 11 bases between the two germline ends. The CDR3 totals 15 residues. Germline lookup yields CDR1 MNHNS and CDR2 SASEGT. CDR3 residues: CASSELQFDTDTQYF. The DNA for the CDR3 is TGTGCCAGCAGTGAACTCCAGTTTGACACAGATACGCAGTATTTT.

This sequence joins TRBV5-1 and TRBJ1-2, with TRBD1 identical over 7 bases. The CDR3 spans 15 residues. The J segment lost 7 bases and the V segment lost 4 bases, leaving 13 bases of the junction unmatched. The germline V gene encodes CDR1 SGHRS and CDR2 YFSETQ. DNA for the CDR3: TGCGCCAGCAGCGAGCTTACTTCAGGGGGAAGTGGCTACACCTTC. This translates into CASSELTSGGSGYTF. Supplemented by reference TRBV5-1 and TRBJ1-2, the full variable domain reads KAGVTQTPRYLIKTRGQQVTLSCSPISGHRSVSWYQQTPGQGLQFLFEYFSETQRNKGNFPGRFSGRQFSNSRSEMNVSTLELGDSALYLCASSELTSGGSGYTFGSGTRLTVV.

This clone has more than one count but fewer than ten. The gene calls are TRBV30 and TRBJ1-1; D may be TRBD1 (5 bases). The CDR3 has 15 residues. Germline V CDR1 and CDR2: GTSNPN, SVGIG (reference sequence). V lost 1 base, J lost 11 bases, and 23 bases lay in between. In DNA, the CDR3 is TGTGCCTGGAGTGAAATGGCTACTGGATTGGGGCGTGCTTTCTTT. Its protein is CAWSEMATGLGRAFF.

The genes are TRBV10-3 and TRBJ1-1, with 8 bases fitting TRBD1. CDR1 and CDR2 (germline): ENHRY, SYGVKD. J lost 4 bases, V lost 6 bases, and 7 bases had no gene match. This CDR3 is built from 14 residues. The CDR3 coding sequence is TGTGCCATCAGACGGACAGGGCAGAGCACTGAAGCTTTCTTT. It specifies CAIRRTGQSTEAFF.

About this clone itself: Other DNA sequences in this sample translate to the same CDR3. This chain connects TRBV19 to TRBJ1-4, with a possible D match to TRBD1 (5 bases). Germline V lookup: CDR1 LNHDA, CDR2 SQIVND (reference sequence). Trimming took off 4 bases at V and 1 base at J, with 7 bases between the two ends. The CDR3 loop spans 14 amino acids. The CDR3 DNA reads as TGTGCCAGTAGTACGCAGGGAACTAATGAAAAACTGTTTTTT. This codes for CASSTQGTNEKLFF. The full variable domain, completed using reference TRBV19 and TRBJ1-4, is DGGITQSPKYLFRKEGQNVTLSCEQNLNHDAMYWYRQDPGQGLRLIYYSQIVNDFQKGDIAEGYSVSREKKESFPLTVTSAQKNPTAFYLCASSTQGTNEKLFFGSGTQLSVL.

V is TRBV29-1 and J is TRBJ1-2; 9 bases are shared with TRBD1. Germline CDR1 SQVTM, CDR2 ANQGSEA. J was trimmed by 4 bases and V by 6 bases; bases with no gene match: 3. The length of the CDR3 is 12 residues. The CDR3 DNA is TGCAGCGTAGGACAGGGGAGCTATGGCTACACCTTC. Amino acid sequence: CSVGQGSYGYTF.

The rearrangement links TRBV6-2 or TRBV6-3 to TRBJ1-4; no clear D. The CDR3 contains 13 residues. Germline V gives CDR1 MNHEY, CDR2 SVGEGT. Trimming shortened V by 4 bases and J by 8 bases, and 11 bases separated the two germline ends. The CDR3 region has the DNA TGTGCCAGCAGTTCTGTAGTTCCGGAAAAACTGTTTTTT. This codes for CASSSVVPEKLFF.

The V call is TRBV19, the J call TRBJ2-3, with a tentative D call TRBD2 (5 bases). Trimming took off 7 bases at V and 2 bases at J, with 19 bases between the two ends. The length of the CDR3 is 16 residues. CDR1 is LNHDA, CDR2 SQIVND, per germline (reference sequence). CDR3 region: CASTSGTGFHTDTQYF. The DNA for the CDR3 is TGTGCCAGTACCAGCGGAACGGGATTTCACACAGATACGCAGTATTTT.

This clone has just one count. The V call is TRBV7-2, the J call TRBJ2-7, with TRBD1 matching 9 bases. The CDR3 extends over 14 amino acids. CDR1 SGHTA and CDR2 FQGNSA come from the germline V gene. V trimming: 6 bases; J trimming: 3 bases; junction bases outside the gene matches: 6. The CDR3 reads CASSPGQGYYEQYF. As DNA, the CDR3 is TGTGCCAGCAGTCCGGGACAGGGTTACTACGAGCAGTACTTC.

This rearrangement joins TRBV7-2 to TRBJ2-7; TRBD2 might be the D (5 bases). Trimming left V 4 bases short and J 4 bases short, with 14 bases between. The CDR3 has 14 amino acids. Germline V gives CDR1 SGHTA, CDR2 FQGNSA. CDR3 region: CASSSQASRYEQYF. The CDR3 DNA sequence: TGTGCCAGCAGCTCCCAGGCTAGCAGATACGAGCAGTACTTC.

V and J are TRBV11-3 and TRBJ1-1; D gene unclear. V shed 6 bases and J shed 4 bases, with 15 bases lying between them. CDR1 is SGHNT and CDR2 is YENEEA in the germline V gene. The CDR3 runs to 14 residues. The CDR3 DNA sequence: TGTGCCAGCAGTCCCGGAGGTTTGGTCACTGAAGCTTTCTTT. Protein: CASSPGGLVTEAFF.

The chain couples TRBV30 to TRBJ2-7; a possible D gene is TRBD2 (6 bases). The V end was cut by 2 bases, the J end by 6 bases, with 23 bases between. Germline V CDR1 and CDR2: GTSNPN, SVGIG (reference sequence). This CDR3 is built from 16 residues. The CDR3 loop is CAWSPLSTGPGSEQYF. CDR3 DNA: TGTGCCTGGAGTCCCCTCTCAACGGGGCCCGGGAGCGAGCAGTACTTC.

The chain recombines TRBV30 with TRBJ1-3, with D unclear. The length of the CDR3 is 12 residues. The germline V and J ends were trimmed by 3 bases and 1 base, with 4 bases remaining between them. The germline V gene encodes CDR1 GTSNPN and CDR2 SVGIG (reference sequence). The CDR3 DNA reads as TGTGCCTGGAGGGAGTCTGGAAACACCATATATTTT. This gives the protein CAWRESGNTIYF.

The chain uses TRBV9 and TRBJ1-1; maybe TRBD1 (6 bases). Deletions cut 0 bases from V and 6 bases from J, with 12 bases between. This CDR3 has 14 amino acids. Germline CDR1 is SGDLS and CDR2 is YYNGEE. The CDR3 protein is CASSVGNRVAEAFF. CDR3 nucleotides: TGTGCCAGCAGCGTAGGAAACAGGGTGGCTGAAGCTTTCTTT.

A note on this clone: At one of its ends the junction is not consistent with the germline gene, which may arise from a read error. The genes are TRBV29-1 and TRBJ2-5; D possibly corresponds to TRBD1 (6 bases). The germline CDR1 and CDR2 sequences are SQVTM and ANQGSEA. The CDR3 is 11 amino acids. CDR3 DNA sequence: TGCAGCGTCGAAGGACAGTCCCTTCAGTACTTC. Its protein product is CSVEGQSLQYF.

The CDR3 coding sequence is TGTGCCAGCAGCTTGTCCCCGGGAGCTTCCTACAATGAGCAGTTCTTC. It yields the protein CASSLSPGASYNEQFF. The chain combines TRBV5-6 with TRBJ2-1, with D possibly being TRBD2 (6 bases). Germline-derived CDR1 and CDR2 are SGHDT and YYEEEE. The germline V and J ends were trimmed by 1 base and 1 base, with 12 bases remaining between them. This CDR3 is 16 amino acids long.

The count of this clone is one. This chain uses TRBV19 with TRBJ2-7; D is possibly TRBD2 (5 bases). V lost 7 bases and J lost 0, with 13 bases in between. The CDR3 totals 14 residues. CDR1 and CDR2 (germline): LNHDA, SQIVND (reference sequence). The CDR3 nucleotides read TGTGCCAGTATGTCTCATCGGGACTCCTACGAGCAGTACTTC. This codes for CASMSHRDSYEQYF.

The chain links TRBV6-5 to TRBJ1-1, with D hard to call. Trimming stripped 6 bases from V and 2 bases from J, with 13 bases between. The CDR3 loop spans 14 amino acids. Germline CDR1 is MNHEY and CDR2 is SVGAGI. The CDR3 here is CASRTPGVNTEAFF. CDR3 in DNA: TGTGCCAGCAGGACGCCCGGGGTCAACACTGAAGCTTTCTTT.

CDR3 bases: TGTGCCAGCACCCTTTCCGGGGGGAGTTCACCCCTCCACTTT. This sequence encodes CASTLSGGSSPLHF. This chain connects TRBV28 to TRBJ1-6; D might be TRBD1 (5 bases). Trimming stripped 7 bases from V and 9 bases from J, with 16 bases between. CDR1 and CDR2 (germline): MDHEN, SYDVKM. This CDR3 is 14 amino acids long.

The chain couples TRBV10-3 to TRBJ2-5, with D possibly TRBD2 on 6 matching bases. The CDR3 spans 13 residues. V shed 4 bases and J shed 4 bases, with 10 bases lying between them. Germline CDR1 reads ENHRY; CDR2 reads SYGVKD. CDR3 DNA: TGTGCCATCAGTGGGGGCGGGATAGAGACCCAGTACTTC. Protein sequence: CAISGGGIETQYF.

The chain couples TRBV19 to TRBJ1-3; tentative D call: TRBD1 (5 bases). The germline V and J ends were trimmed by 8 bases and 0 bases, with 14 bases remaining between them. The V gene's germline CDR1 is LNHDA and CDR2 SQIVND (reference sequence). There are 15 residues in the CDR3. The CDR3 spells CASGDFPSSGNTIYF. CDR3 in DNA: TGTGCCAGTGGGGACTTCCCGAGCTCTGGAAACACCATATATTTT. The entire variable domain, with the rest obtained from reference TRBV19 and TRBJ1-3, is as follows: DGGITQSPKYLFRKEGQNVTLSCEQNLNHDAMYWYRQDPGQGLRLIYYSQIVNDFQKGDIAEGYSVSREKKESFPLTVTSAQKNPTAFYLCASGDFPSSGNTIYFGEGSWLTVV.

J is TRBJ1-2 and V is TRBV2; D unresolved. Germline assignment: CDR1 SNHLY and CDR2 FYNNEI. Trimming removed 6 bases from V and 5 bases from J, with 10 bases in between. The CDR3 totals 12 residues. The chain's CDR3 is CASSLIDYGYTF. In nucleotides, the CDR3 is TGTGCCAGCAGCCTTATAGATTATGGCTACACCTTC.

This clone occurred a few times. The rearrangement uses TRBV4-1 and TRBJ2-2; 9 nucleotides align to TRBD2. Per germline, CDR1 MGHRA and CDR2 YSYEKL. The CDR3 is made up of 17 amino acids. V dropped 0 bases and J dropped 2; count of bases not matched to a gene: 4. CDR3 loop: CASSQDRLAGNTGELFF. The CDR3 DNA is TGCGCCAGCAGCCAAGATCGGCTAGCGGGAAACACCGGGGAGCTGTTTTTT.

The rearrangement links TRBV29-1 to TRBJ1-4; 8 positions match TRBD1. Unmatched junction bases numbered 6, after V lost 5 bases and J lost 7 bases. Germline CDR1 SQVTM, CDR2 ANQGSEA. This CDR3 comprises 13 residues. The DNA for the CDR3 is TGCAGCGTTCGGACAGGGAACAGTGAAAAACTGTTTTTT. Protein: CSVRTGNSEKLFF.

The genes are TRBV7-8 and TRBJ1-2; TRBD1 aligns across 9 bases. The CDR3 loop spans 20 amino acids. J lost 4 bases, V lost 2 bases, and 20 bases had no gene match. The germline gives CDR1 SGHVS, CDR2 FQNEAQ. The DNA for the CDR3 is TGTGCCAGCAGCTTAAAACCGACACCAGGGACAGGGCTGGTTGGCTATGGCTACACCTTC. Translated, it gives CASSLKPTPGTGLVGYGYTF.

V gene TRBV4-3 combines with J gene TRBJ1-2; TRBD1 aligns across 7 bases. This CDR3 comprises 16 residues. V shed 0 bases, J shed 5 bases, and the junction held 9 bases outside the gene matches. Germline V gives CDR1 LGHNA, CDR2 YSLEER. CDR3 loop: CASSQDLSRDRYGYTF. The CDR3 DNA reads TGCGCCAGCAGCCAAGACCTTTCCCGGGACAGATATGGCTACACCTTC.

CDR3 in amino acids: CASSLELAGGRRGLGSYEQYF. CDR3 nucleotide sequence: TGCGCCAGCAGCTTGGAGCTAGCGGGAGGGAGGAGGGGATTAGGATCCTACGAGCAGTACTTC. The J gene is TRBJ2-7, the V gene TRBV5-1; 12 bases line up with TRBD2. V lost 0 bases and J lost 1; bases outside the gene matches: 17. CDR3 length: 21 residues. The germline V gene encodes CDR1 SGHRS and CDR2 YFSETQ.

On this clone: Other DNA sequences in this specimen translate into the identical CDR3. CDR3 sequence: CASSLTGNQPQHF. The CDR3 DNA is TGTGCCAGCAGCTTAACAGGGAATCAGCCCCAGCATTTT. This sequence joins TRBV7-8 and TRBJ1-5; D may be TRBD1 (6 bases). CDR1 is SGHVS and CDR2 is FQNEAQ in the germline V gene. The V end lost 2 bases, the J end lost 4 bases, and 6 bases lay between the germline ends. The length of the CDR3 is 13 residues.

This clone was picked up one time. V is TRBV19 and J is TRBJ2-7, with 12 bases that match TRBD1. The V gene's germline CDR1 is LNHDA and CDR2 SQIVND (reference sequence). J lost 6 bases, V lost 8 bases, and 11 bases had no gene match. There are 15 residues in the CDR3. The CDR3: CASSDPGQGAREQYF. CDR3 DNA: TGTGCCAGTTCGGATCCGGGACAGGGGGCGCGCGAGCAGTACTTC.